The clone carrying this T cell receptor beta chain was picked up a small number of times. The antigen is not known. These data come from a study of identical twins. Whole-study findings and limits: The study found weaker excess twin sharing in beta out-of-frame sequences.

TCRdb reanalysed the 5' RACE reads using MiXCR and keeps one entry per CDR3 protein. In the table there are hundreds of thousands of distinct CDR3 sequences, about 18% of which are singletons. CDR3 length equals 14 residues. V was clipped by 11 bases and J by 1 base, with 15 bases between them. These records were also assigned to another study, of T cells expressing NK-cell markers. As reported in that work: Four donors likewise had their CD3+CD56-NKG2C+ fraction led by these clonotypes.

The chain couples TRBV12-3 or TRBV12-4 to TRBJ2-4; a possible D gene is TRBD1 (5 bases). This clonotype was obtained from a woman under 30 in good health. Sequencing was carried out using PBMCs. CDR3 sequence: CASTAGWAKNIQYF. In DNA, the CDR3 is TGTGCCTCGACCGCAGGGTGGGCCAAAAACATTCAGTACTTC.